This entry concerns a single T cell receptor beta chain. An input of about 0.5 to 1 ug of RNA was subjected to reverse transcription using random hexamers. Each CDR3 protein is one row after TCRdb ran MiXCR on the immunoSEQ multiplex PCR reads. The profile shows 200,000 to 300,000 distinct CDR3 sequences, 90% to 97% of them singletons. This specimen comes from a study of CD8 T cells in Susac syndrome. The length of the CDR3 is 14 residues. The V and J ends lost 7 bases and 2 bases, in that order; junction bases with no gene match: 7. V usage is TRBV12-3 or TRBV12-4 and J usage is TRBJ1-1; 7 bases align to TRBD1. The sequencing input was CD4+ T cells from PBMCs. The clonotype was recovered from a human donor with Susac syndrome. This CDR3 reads CASTPTGINTEAFF. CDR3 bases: TGTGCCAGCACCCCGACAGGGATCAACACTGAAGCTTTCTTT.